This T cell receptor beta chain derives from a study of cytomegalovirus exposure and HLA in healthy donors. Overall study: A preliminary data release comprised 91 million or so unique TCRs obtained from HLA-typed donors.

Amplification used 60 Vbeta primers and 13 Jbeta primers. Profiled with immunoSEQ multiplex PCR; TCRdb holds only in-frame clones, not every one. The table has around 180,000 clones, roughly 87% seen once. The CDR3 covers 14 residues. Trimming took off 7 bases at V and 4 bases at J, with 13 bases between the two ends. CDR1 LNHDA and CDR2 SQIVND come from the germline V gene (reference sequence). Study results and limitations: Earlier results showed most TCR beta V segments being productive about 87% or about 30% of the time. Listed as cytomegalovirus-associated were 164 TCR beta chains.

For this clone: Its antigen is not identified.

The sequenced sample consisted of PBMCs. The chain couples TRBV19 to TRBJ1-4, with a weak D call TRBD1 (5 bases). The TCR comes from a girl under three years old in good health and CMV-seronegative. Here the CDR3 DNA reads TGTGCCAGTACCCCCAGGGATCATAATGAAAAACTGTTTTTT. Protein product: CASTPRDHNEKLFF.